The TCR beta chain under discussion was sequenced for a study of CD8 T cells in Susac syndrome. Broader study findings: As the study acknowledged, the number of individuals who were part of its TCR sequencing and HLA analysis was relatively small.

About this clonotype itself: Its antigen is currently unknown.

Sequencing of TCR beta was performed on blood CD8+ and CD4+ T cells. In the multiple sclerosis control group, patients were treatment-naive and had stable or active relapsing-remitting disease. Random hexamers primed reverse transcription of about 0.5 to 1 ug RNA. The authors amplified TCR beta CDR3 across 54 Vbeta and 13 Jbeta using immunoSEQ multiplex PCR. Each CDR3 protein gets one entry after TCRdb re-called the immunoSEQ multiplex PCR reads with MiXCR. Here the sample spans a few hundred thousand distinct CDR3 sequences, 95% being singletons. V gave up 7 bases and J gave up 1 base, with 11 bases separating them. Germline values: CDR1 SQVTM, CDR2 ANQGSEA. This CDR3 has 13 residues.

Source material: CD4+ T cells from PBMCs. This chain links TRBV29-1 with TRBJ2-4, with D maybe TRBD2 (5 bases). The TCR comes from a human donor with multiple sclerosis. The CDR3 sequence: CSAETGAKNIQYF. The CDR3 DNA reads TGCAGCGCCGAAACGGGGGCCAAAAACATTCAGTACTTC.